Below are 23 T cell receptor beta chains sequenced from a single sample in a study of regulatory T cells in long-lasting Graves disease. To make TCR beta libraries, researchers used iRepertoire HTBI primers and Arm-PCR of CDR3 regions. TCRdb itself ran the multiplex PCR reads through MiXCR, one entry per CDR3 protein. The data show 300,000 to 400,000 distinct CDR3 sequences, more than 15% seen once. Time point: newly diagnosed GD, antithyroid drugs for less than 3 months. From RNA extracted from PBMCs, the TCR library was made. The material sequenced was peripheral blood mononuclear cells (PBMCs), taken at new diagnosis, from a patient treated with antithyroid drugs. Receptors originate from a female donor with Graves disease.

This clonotype was found many times. This chain links TRBV6-2 or TRBV6-3 with TRBJ1-3; TRBD1 matches at 8 bases. The CDR3 is 15 amino acids. V lost 4 bases, J lost 4 bases, and 6 bases stayed unmatched. Germline V gene data show CDR1 as MNHEY and CDR2 as SVGEGT. CDR3 sequence (DNA): TGTGCCAGCAGTTTCTCCGGGACAGGCGGAAACACCATATATTTT. Amino acid sequence: CASSFSGTGGNTIYF.

The rearrangement joins TRBV15 to TRBJ2-5; 8 bases are shared with TRBD2. The CDR3 contains 17 residues. The germline V gene has CDR1 LNHNV and CDR2 YYDKDF (reference sequence). The trim removed 2 bases at V and 5 bases at J, leaving 13 bases unmatched. CDR3 nucleotides: TGTGCCACCAGCAGACTCGGGACTATCTCGGGAGGGGAGACCCAGTACTTC. Translating it yields CATSRLGTISGGETQYF.

Note on this clonotype: This may be a read error: a much more frequent sequence differs by one nucleotide. The V call is TRBV30, the J call TRBJ2-5; TRBD1 might be the D (6 bases). This CDR3 is built from 13 residues. The V and J ends lost 4 bases and 11 bases respectively, with 20 bases between them. CDR1 is GTSNPN, CDR2 SVGIG, per germline (reference sequence). CDR3 amino acids: CAWKVGGGNEQYF. Here the CDR3 DNA reads TGTGCCTGGAAGGTGGGTGGGGGCAATGAGCAGTACTTC.

This clonotype was detected ten times or more. The chain is built from TRBV2 and TRBJ2-5; 8 nucleotides match TRBD2. The V segment lost 4 bases and the J segment 3 bases; nucleotides outside the gene matches: 1. Germline assignment: CDR1 SNHLY and CDR2 FYNNEI. The CDR3 sequence is 13 residues long. DNA for the CDR3: TGTGCCAGCAGTGGGCGGGGGGAAGAGACCCAGTACTTC. As protein: CASSGRGEETQYF.

This chain joins TRBV28 and TRBJ1-1, with TRBD1 matching over 8 bases. The V segment lost 6 bases and the J segment 0 bases; nucleotides outside the gene matches: 12. CDR1 is MDHEN and CDR2 is SYDVKM in the germline V gene. This CDR3 contains 17 residues. The CDR3 is CASSQINRQGLNTEAFF. CDR3 DNA sequence: TGTGCCAGCAGCCAAATAAATCGACAGGGGTTGAACACTGAAGCTTTCTTT.

This clonotype was picked up many times. The chain recombines TRBV12-3 or TRBV12-4 with TRBJ1-4; the D gene is possibly TRBD1 (5 bases). This CDR3 spans 16 amino acids. Trimming left V 5 bases short and J 6 bases short, with 19 bases between. CDR3 amino acids: CASSPPSGQGYEKLFF. For the CDR3, the DNA is TGTGCCAGCAGTCCCCCCTCGGGGCAGGGTTATGAAAAACTGTTTTTT.

This clonotype was seen ten or more times. The chain carries TRBV12-3 or TRBV12-4 and TRBJ1-4, with a tentative D call TRBD1 (5 bases). This CDR3 has 14 residues. V dropped 7 bases and J dropped 1 base, with 10 bases sitting between them. In nucleotides, the CDR3 is TGTGCCAGCACCCTCGGGGGAACTAATGAAAAACTGTTTTTT. This translates into CASTLGGTNEKLFF.

This clonotype was counted at least ten times. The rearrangement uses TRBV2 and TRBJ2-7; tentatively, D is TRBD1 or TRBD2 (6 bases each). The CDR3 is 15 amino acids. Germline V gene data show CDR1 as SNHLY and CDR2 as FYNNEI. Deletions cut 5 bases from V and 0 bases from J, with 14 bases between. The CDR3 reads CASSWGRGSSYEQYF. For the CDR3, the DNA is TGTGCCAGCAGTTGGGGGCGGGGCAGCTCCTACGAGCAGTACTTC.

A word on this clonotype: With only one base between it and a far larger clone, this is likely a read error. Here the CDR3 omits its conserved ending phenylalanine or tryptophan, so a read error is the likely source. The rearrangement joins TRBV2 to TRBJ2-3; 10 bases fit TRBD2. CDR3 length equals 14 residues. From germline, CDR1 is SNHLY and CDR2 FYNNEI. The V and J ends lost 6 bases and 3 bases, in that order; junction bases with no gene match: 3. The CDR3 region is CASSPSGRTDTQYL. DNA of the CDR3: TGTGCCAGCAGCCCTAGCGGGAGAACAGATACGCAGTATTTG.

Ten or more counts support this clonotype. V is TRBV12-3 or TRBV12-4 and J is TRBJ1-5; possible D gene TRBD1, 6 bases. The length of the CDR3 is 17 residues. V was trimmed by 2 bases and J by 6 bases, leaving 20 bases between them. CDR3 amino acids: CASSLSPLQGSSQPQHF. For the CDR3, the DNA is TGTGCCAGCAGTTTATCACCATTACAGGGATCTAGTCAGCCCCAGCATTTT.

This clonotype appeared many times. The gene calls are TRBV28 and TRBJ1-5; 8 bases agree with TRBD1. After removal of 3 bases from V and 0 bases from J, the junction contained 10 bases not matched to a gene. There are 18 residues in the CDR3. Germline CDR1 and CDR2: MDHEN and SYDVKM. DNA for the CDR3: TGTGCCAGCAGTTTTCCGGGACAGGAGACTCATAGCAATCAGCCCCAGCATTTT. Amino acid sequence: CASSFPGQETHSNQPQHF.

As concerns this clonotype: This may be a read error, as it is one base from a much larger clone. The J gene is TRBJ2-1, the V gene TRBV2; maybe TRBD2 (6 bases). Germline V gene lookup returns CDR1 SNHLY and CDR2 FYNNEI. The CDR3 contains 15 residues. The V end was cut by 6 bases, the J end by 10 bases, with 22 bases between. CDR3 amino acids: CASRPASDRSYEQFF. The DNA for the CDR3 is TGTGCCAGCAGACCAGCTAGCGATCGCTCCTACGAGCAGTTCTTC.

The chain is built from TRBV6-2 or TRBV6-3 and TRBJ1-5; 9 positions match TRBD1. Germline assignment: CDR1 MNHEY and CDR2 SVGEGT. V gave up 0 bases and J gave up 6 bases; unmatched junction bases: 9. The CDR3 is 17 amino acids. The CDR3 nucleotides are TGTGCCAGCAGTTACTCGGGACAGGGTAGATTGAGTCAGCCCCAGCATTTT. This gives the protein CASSYSGQGRLSQPQHF.

The chain joins TRBV7-2 to TRBJ1-1; D call uncertain. The germline V gene has CDR1 SGHTA and CDR2 FQGNSA. The CDR3 spans 14 residues. Trimming took 1 base from V and 5 from J, leaving 11 bases between them. CDR3 in amino acids: CASSLGVGRTEAFF. The CDR3 region has the DNA TGTGCCAGCAGCTTAGGGGTAGGGAGGACTGAAGCTTTCTTT.

The chain links TRBV5-1 to TRBJ1-4; no firm D call. The CDR3 loop spans 11 amino acids. Germline-derived CDR1 and CDR2 are SGHRS and YFSETQ. V gave up 5 bases and J gave up 5 bases, with 4 bases separating them. The CDR3 DNA follows: TGCGCCAGCAGGGCCAATGAAAAACTGTTTTTT. Its translation: CASRANEKLFF.

A few counts support this clonotype. V gene TRBV19 combines with J gene TRBJ1-2, with D unclear. The CDR3 covers 11 residues. Trimming left V 10 bases short and J 4 bases short, with 10 bases between. Germline V lookup: CDR1 LNHDA, CDR2 SQIVND (reference sequence). The DNA of the CDR3 is TGTGCCAACAACGAACCCTATGGCTACACCTTC. Its translation is CANNEPYGYTF.

This clonotype showed up just a few times. J is TRBJ2-3 and V is TRBV27; D call uncertain. The ends were cut back, 2 bases at V and 7 bases at J, with 13 bases in the middle. This CDR3 comprises 14 residues. Germline assignment: CDR1 MNHEY and CDR2 SMNVEV (reference sequence). This chain's CDR3 is CASSLAPKANTQYF. The CDR3 bases are TGTGCCAGCAGTTTAGCGCCAAAGGCCAATACGCAGTATTTT.

This clonotype was observed at least ten times. The chain carries TRBV27 and TRBJ1-5; D might be TRBD1 (6 bases). CDR1 MNHEY and CDR2 SMNVEV come from the germline V gene (reference sequence). There are 14 residues in the CDR3. Trimming stripped 6 bases from V and 3 bases from J, with 12 bases between. CDR3 region: CASRPRDNNQPQHF. The CDR3 region has the DNA TGTGCCAGCAGACCTCGGGACAACAATCAGCCCCAGCATTTT.

The V call is TRBV19, the J call TRBJ1-3, with D perhaps TRBD1 (6 bases). The germline V and J ends were trimmed by 5 bases and 0 bases, with 11 bases remaining between them. The germline gives CDR1 LNHDA, CDR2 SQIVND (reference sequence). This CDR3 is 15 amino acids long. CDR3 region: CASSAQGISGNTIYF. As DNA, the CDR3 is TGTGCCAGTAGTGCGCAGGGGATCTCTGGAAACACCATATATTTT.

The chain has TRBV11-1 and TRBJ2-3; 9 positions agree with TRBD2. There are 14 residues in the CDR3. Germline trimming cut 5 bases from V and 4 bases from J; bases unmatched to any gene: 4. Germline-derived CDR1 and CDR2 are SGHAT and FQDESV (reference sequence). CDR3 protein: CASSTAGGPDTQYF. For the CDR3, the DNA is TGTGCCAGCAGCACTGCGGGAGGGCCAGATACGCAGTATTTT.

This clonotype occurred many times. The chain employs TRBV12-3 or TRBV12-4 and TRBJ1-1, with unresolved D. V was pared by 7 bases and J by 2 bases, with 11 bases between. The CDR3 runs 13 residues. CDR3: CASNGVRNTEAFF. As DNA, the CDR3 is TGTGCCAGCAATGGGGTTAGAAACACTGAAGCTTTCTTT.

This clonotype was picked up many times. V gene TRBV2 combines with J gene TRBJ2-3; 8 nucleotides match TRBD1. This CDR3 spans 15 amino acids. CDR1 SNHLY and CDR2 FYNNEI come from the germline V gene. With V trimmed by 9 bases and J by 3 bases, 11 bases remained unmatched. The CDR3 DNA reads as TGTGCCAGTTCTCAGCCAGGGGGCAGGACAGATACGCAGTATTTT. Amino acids: CASSQPGGRTDTQYF.

There are many counts of this clonotype. A junction boundary mismatches the germline segment, possibly from a read error. The rearrangement links TRBV2 to TRBJ2-7; no definite D call. Germline V gene lookup returns CDR1 SNHLY and CDR2 FYNNEI. The CDR3 totals 10 residues. The CDR3 sequence is CASSGSVSRF. The DNA for the CDR3 is TGTGCCAGCAGTGGGTCCGTCAGCAGGTTC.